This note documents a single T cell receptor beta chain sequence. With random hexamers, reverse transcription was performed on roughly 0.5 to 1 ug of RNA. TCRdb passed the immunoSEQ multiplex PCR reads through MiXCR, listing each CDR3 protein once. The repertoire holds some 140,000 distinct CDR3 sequences, with roughly 94% as singletons. This sample is drawn from a study of CD8 T cells in Susac syndrome. Trimming cost V 7 bases and J 1 base; bases outside gene matches: 6. The germline gives CDR1 MDHEN, CDR2 SYDVKM. The CDR3 runs to 14 residues. This chain uses TRBV28 with TRBJ1-1; 7 bases are shared with TRBD1. The origin of this receptor is a human donor with Susac syndrome. Sequenced: CD8+ T cells from PBMCs. The CDR3 bases are TGTGCCAGCACCACGGGACAGACGAACACTGAAGCTTTCTTT. This sequence encodes CASTTGQTNTEAFF. Looking up the rest from reference TRBV28 and TRBJ1-1 gives the full variable domain: DVKVTQSSRYLVKRTGEKVFLECVQDMDHENMFWYRQDPGLGLRLIYFSYDVKMKEKGDIPEGYSVSREKKERFSLILESASTNQTSMYLCASTTGQTNTEAFFGQGTRLTVV.